The 21 T cell receptor beta chains presented below share a single source sample, sequenced in a study of blood T cell repertoires in COVID-19. Clones were read by immunoSEQ multiplex PCR, and TCRdb kept only the in-frame ones, dropping some. The sample shows about 52,000 clones, roughly 87% of them seen only once. The sequencing input was peripheral blood. The source of these receptors is a human donor with active COVID-19. The donor label of this sample is uncertain.

This clone was counted only a few times. The chain combines TRBV4-1 with TRBJ1-6, with 9 positions matching TRBD1. The CDR3 consists of 14 residues. V lost 4 bases, J lost 7 bases, and 2 bases stayed unmatched. Germline values: CDR1 MGHRA, CDR2 YSYEKL. CDR3 DNA sequence: TGCGCCAGCAGCCCTGGACAGGGGAATTCACCCCTCCACTTT. Translating it yields CASSPGQGNSPLHF.

This chain uses TRBV29-1 with TRBJ1-2; the D gene is possibly TRBD1 (5 bases). Trimming pared 6 bases from V and 5 bases from J, leaving 13 bases between. This CDR3 has 12 residues. CDR1 is SQVTM, CDR2 ANQGSEA, per germline. CDR3 loop: CSVTDTKYGYTF. CDR3 nucleotides: TGCAGCGTGACGGACACGAAATATGGCTACACCTTC.

This chain uses TRBV6-5 with TRBJ2-1, with TRBD1 as a possible D gene (6 bases). The CDR3 contains 14 residues. The V gene's germline CDR1 is MNHEY and CDR2 SVGAGI. The V end lost 5 bases, the J end lost 4 bases, and 12 bases lay between the germline ends. The DNA of the CDR3 is TGTGCCAGCAGTCGTATAGGACAGTACAATGAGCAGTTCTTC. Protein: CASSRIGQYNEQFF.

V and J are TRBV4-1 and TRBJ1-2; 7 bases are shared with TRBD1. The CDR3 is made up of 15 amino acids. Germline trimming cut 3 bases from V and 7 bases from J; bases unmatched to any gene: 11. CDR1 is MGHRA and CDR2 is YSYEKL in the germline V gene. The CDR3 DNA follows: TGCGCCAGCAGCCAGATTCCAACAGGGGATGGTGGCTACACCTTC. Protein sequence: CASSQIPTGDGGYTF.

J is TRBJ1-2 and V is TRBV24-1; 10 bases are shared with TRBD1. The CDR3 has 16 residues. The V segment lost 4 bases and the J segment 2 bases; nucleotides outside the gene matches: 6. Germline CDR1 is KGHDR and CDR2 is SFDVKD. CDR3 sequence (DNA): TGTGCCACCAGTGAGTCGACGGGACAGGGGAACTATGGCTACACCTTC. Translation gives CATSESTGQGNYGYTF.

This chain uses TRBV7-9 with TRBJ1-3, with 7 bases lining up with TRBD1. The CDR3 extends over 15 amino acids. Trimming at V came to 0 bases and at J to 6 bases, leaving 5 bases not matched to a gene. Germline loops: CDR1 SEHNR, CDR2 FQNEAQ (reference sequence). The CDR3 DNA follows: TGTGCCAGCAGCTTAGCGCTGGGACAGCAAAACACCATATATTTT. Translation gives CASSLALGQQNTIYF.

The J gene is TRBJ2-5, the V gene TRBV21-1; the table's D call TRBD2 went unverified against the DNA. TRBV21-1 is marked as a pseudogene. The CDR3 extends over 14 amino acids. CDR3 protein: CASSKVGGYQTQYF. Written as DNA, the CDR3 is TGTGCCAGCAGCAAAGTTGGAGGGTATCAGACCCAGTACTTC.

The chain carries TRBV6-5 and TRBJ1-6, with 11 bases aligning to TRBD1. There are 14 residues in the CDR3. Germline loops: CDR1 MNHEY, CDR2 SVGAGI. Germline trimming cut 6 bases from V and 7 bases from J; bases unmatched to any gene: 2. The CDR3, as DNA: TGTGCCAGCAGGGGGACAGGGGGGAATTCACCCCTCCACTTT. It is translated as CASRGTGGNSPLHF.

The V gene is TRBV7-3, the J gene TRBJ2-7; TRBD1 matches at 11 bases. Germline V gene lookup returns CDR1 SGHTA and CDR2 FQGTGA. Trimming at V came to 4 bases and at J to 0 bases, leaving 2 bases not matched to a gene. The CDR3 contains 15 residues. In nucleotides, the CDR3 is TGTGCCAGCAGCTGGGACAGGGGGAGCTCCTACGAGCAGTACTTC. It specifies CASSWDRGSSYEQYF.

The rearrangement uses TRBV19 and TRBJ2-5, with 11 nucleotides matching TRBD2. Looked up from germline, CDR1 is LNHDA and CDR2 is SQIVND (reference sequence). Losses at the gene ends were 4 bases for V and 4 bases for J; bases not matched to a gene: 5. The CDR3 covers 15 residues. In DNA, the CDR3 is TGTGCCAGTAGTACACTAGCGGGGGTAGGAGAGACCCAGTACTTC. This codes for CASSTLAGVGETQYF.

The chain has TRBV28 and TRBJ2-7; 7 bases match TRBD1. Germline CDR1 MDHEN, CDR2 SYDVKM. V dropped 3 bases and J dropped 8; count of bases not matched to a gene: 4. The CDR3 runs to 12 residues. CDR3 protein: CASSLRQGKQYF. DNA for the CDR3: TGTGCCAGCAGTTTGAGACAGGGTAAGCAGTACTTC.

CDR3 sequence reads: CASSQQASQETQYF. The CDR3 coding sequence is TGTGCCAGCTCACAACAGGCCAGCCAAGAGACCCAGTACTTC. The V gene is TRBV18, the J gene TRBJ2-5; maybe TRBD1 (5 bases). In germline, CDR1 is KGHSH, CDR2 LQKENI. Trimming shortened V by 4 bases and J by 1 base, and 10 bases separated the two germline ends. This CDR3 comprises 14 residues.

The V and J genes are TRBV3-1 (or the pseudogene TRBV3-2) and TRBJ2-5; no clear D. Germline CDR1 is LGHDT and CDR2 is YNNKEL (reference sequence). The CDR3 is 13 amino acids. V dropped 3 bases and J dropped 9 bases, with 14 bases sitting between them. DNA for the CDR3: TGTGCCAGCAGCCAGAGTGGGCAGAGCTCCCAGTACTTC. Translating it yields CASSQSGQSSQYF.

This rearrangement joins TRBV4-2 to TRBJ2-3, with D unresolved. The CDR3 runs 15 residues. Per the germline V gene, CDR1 is LGHNA and CDR2 is YNFKEQ. V was shortened by 1 base and J by 0 bases, with 8 bases between the two germline ends. The CDR3 sequence: CASSQGATSTDTQYF. Written as DNA, the CDR3 is TGTGCCAGCAGCCAAGGAGCCACTAGCACAGATACGCAGTATTTT.

CDR3 coding DNA: TGCGCCAGCAGCCCAGGGGCATCTTCCCAACTATTCCAAGAGACCCAGTACTTC. As protein: CASSPGASSQLFQETQYF. The rearrangement joins TRBV5-1 to TRBJ2-5; TRBD1 is a possible D gene (6 bases). Germline CDR1 reads SGHRS; CDR2 reads YFSETQ. The CDR3 has 18 amino acids. V was trimmed by 4 bases and J by 1 base, leaving 23 bases between them.

This chain connects TRBV5-4 to TRBJ2-3; TRBD2 matches at 8 bases. The CDR3 runs 15 residues. Trimming took 0 bases from V and 3 from J; bases not matched to a gene: 3. The germline CDR1 and CDR2 sequences are SGHNT and YYREEE (reference sequence). The CDR3 DNA reads TGTGCCAGCAGCTTGGAGCAGCGGGGGACAGATACGCAGTATTTT. Its translation is CASSLEQRGTDTQYF.

The chain has TRBV24-1 and TRBJ1-2, with D possibly being TRBD1 (6 bases). Trimming took off 3 bases at V and 2 bases at J, with 9 bases between the two ends. CDR3 length: 14 residues. CDR1 and CDR2 from the germline V gene are KGHDR and SFDVKD. The DNA of the CDR3 is TGTGCCACCAGTGATGGGCAGGGGAACTATGGCTACACCTTC. It encodes CATSDGQGNYGYTF.

The rearrangement joins TRBV11-2 to TRBJ1-1, with D unclear. Germline-derived CDR1 and CDR2 are SGHAT and FQNNGV. V was pared by 5 bases and J by 0 bases, with 13 bases between. The CDR3 loop spans 15 amino acids. CDR3: CASSAQNIMNTEAFF. In DNA form, the CDR3 reads TGTGCCAGCAGCGCCCAGAATATCATGAACACTGAAGCTTTCTTT.

CDR3 loop: CASSEYNQETQYF. For the CDR3, the DNA is TGTGCCAGCAGTGAATATAACCAAGAGACCCAGTACTTC. This chain connects TRBV25-1 to TRBJ2-5; D is ambiguous. Looked up from germline, CDR1 is MGHDK and CDR2 is SYGVNS. The V end was cut by 0 bases, the J end by 0 bases, with 2 bases between. This CDR3 region has 13 residues.

This CDR3 is CASSLSGVNSPLHF. The CDR3 nucleotides read TGTGCCAGCAGCTTATCGGGGGTTAATTCACCCCTCCACTTT. The V call is TRBV7-2, the J call TRBJ1-6; the D gene is possibly TRBD1 (5 bases). Germline CDR1 reads SGHTA; CDR2 reads FQGNSA. Between the trimmed V and J ends, which lost 2 bases and 6 bases, there was a span of 8 bases. This CDR3 is 14 amino acids long.

This chain uses TRBV19 with TRBJ1-6, with D perhaps matching TRBD1 (6 bases). The CDR3 is 13 residues long. Trimming stripped 11 bases from V and 2 bases from J, with 10 bases between. In germline, CDR1 is LNHDA, CDR2 SQIVND (reference sequence). The CDR3 protein is CACQGPYNSPLHF. CDR3 DNA: TGTGCCTGCCAGGGGCCCTATAATTCACCCCTCCACTTT.